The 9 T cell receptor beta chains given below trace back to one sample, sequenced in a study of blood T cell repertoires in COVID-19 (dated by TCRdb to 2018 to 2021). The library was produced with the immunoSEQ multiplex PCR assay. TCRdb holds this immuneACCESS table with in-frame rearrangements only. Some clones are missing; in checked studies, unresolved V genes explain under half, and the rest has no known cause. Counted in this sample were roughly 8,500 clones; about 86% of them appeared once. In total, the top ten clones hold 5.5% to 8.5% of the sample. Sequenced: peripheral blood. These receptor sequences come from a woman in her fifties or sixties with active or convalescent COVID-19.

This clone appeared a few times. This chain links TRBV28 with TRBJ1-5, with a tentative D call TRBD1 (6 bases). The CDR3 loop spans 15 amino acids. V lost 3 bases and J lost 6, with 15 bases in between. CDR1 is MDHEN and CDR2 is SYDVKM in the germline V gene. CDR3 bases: TGTGCCAGCAGTTTCCGGGGGGCTATCGGTCAGCCCCAGCATTTT. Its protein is CASSFRGAIGQPQHF.

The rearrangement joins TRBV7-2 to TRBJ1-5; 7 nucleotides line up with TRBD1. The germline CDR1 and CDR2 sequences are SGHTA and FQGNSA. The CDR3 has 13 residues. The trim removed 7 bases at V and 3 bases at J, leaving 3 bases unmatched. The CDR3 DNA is TGTGCCAGCAATGGACAGGCCAATCAGCCCCAGCATTTT. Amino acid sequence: CASNGQANQPQHF.

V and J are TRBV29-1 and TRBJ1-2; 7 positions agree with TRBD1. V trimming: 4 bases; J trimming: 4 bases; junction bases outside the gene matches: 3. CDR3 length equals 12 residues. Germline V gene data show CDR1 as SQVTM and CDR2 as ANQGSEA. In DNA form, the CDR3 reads TGCAGCGTTGGTACAGGGGCCTATGGCTACACCTTC. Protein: CSVGTGAYGYTF.

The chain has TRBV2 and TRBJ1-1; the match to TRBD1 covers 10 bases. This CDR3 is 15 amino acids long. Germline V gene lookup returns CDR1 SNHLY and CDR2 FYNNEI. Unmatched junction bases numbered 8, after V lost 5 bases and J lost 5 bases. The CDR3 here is CASSLPTGGRTEAFF. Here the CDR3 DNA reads TGTGCCAGCAGTCTCCCGACAGGGGGCAGGACTGAAGCTTTCTTT.

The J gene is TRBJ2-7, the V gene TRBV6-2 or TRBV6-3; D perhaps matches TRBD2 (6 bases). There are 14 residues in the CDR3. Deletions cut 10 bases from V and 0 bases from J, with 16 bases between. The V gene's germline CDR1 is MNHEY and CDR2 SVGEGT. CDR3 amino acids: CATSGWRVSYEQYF. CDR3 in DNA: TGTGCCACCAGCGGTTGGAGGGTCTCCTACGAGCAGTACTTC.

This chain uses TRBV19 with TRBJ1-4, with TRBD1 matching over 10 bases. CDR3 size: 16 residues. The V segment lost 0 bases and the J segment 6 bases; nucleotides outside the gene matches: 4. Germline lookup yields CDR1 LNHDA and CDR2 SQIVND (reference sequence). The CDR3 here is CASSIDRGTGDEKLFF. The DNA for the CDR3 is TGTGCCAGTAGTATAGATCGGGGGACAGGGGATGAAAAACTGTTTTTT.

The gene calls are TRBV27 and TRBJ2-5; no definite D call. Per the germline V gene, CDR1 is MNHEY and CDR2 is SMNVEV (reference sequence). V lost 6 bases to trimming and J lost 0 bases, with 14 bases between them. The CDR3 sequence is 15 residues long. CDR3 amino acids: CASRSTPEDQETQYF. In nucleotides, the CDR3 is TGTGCCAGCAGATCAACCCCAGAGGACCAAGAGACCCAGTACTTC.

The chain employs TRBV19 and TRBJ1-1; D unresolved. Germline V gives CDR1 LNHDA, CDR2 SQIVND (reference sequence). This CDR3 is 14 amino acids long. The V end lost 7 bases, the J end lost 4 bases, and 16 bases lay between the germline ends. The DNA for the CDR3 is TGTGCCAGTACCCCTCAGGTCGGGAGCACTGAAGCTTTCTTT. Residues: CASTPQVGSTEAFF.

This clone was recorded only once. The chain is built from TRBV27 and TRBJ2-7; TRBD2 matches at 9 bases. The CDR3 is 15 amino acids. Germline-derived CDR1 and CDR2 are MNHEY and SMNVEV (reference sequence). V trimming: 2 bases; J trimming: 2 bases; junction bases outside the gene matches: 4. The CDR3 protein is CASSLKGLAPYEQYF. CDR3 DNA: TGTGCCAGCAGTTTAAAGGGACTAGCCCCCTACGAGCAGTACTTC.